These 29 T cell receptor beta chains were all obtained from the same sample, sequenced in a study of blood T cells in healthy people across ages. The authors ran a second PCR of about 7 to 11 cycles using a sample-barcoded 5' primer and a J-beta primer mix. TCRdb re-called the 5' RACE reads with MiXCR, one entry per CDR3 protein. The repertoire holds some 900,000 distinct CDR3 sequences, with around 28% as singletons. The sample consisted of blood. These receptors were taken from a woman of 80 years or more in good health.

The V gene is TRBV6-5, the J gene TRBJ1-2, with D perhaps TRBD1 (5 bases). Per germline, CDR1 MNHEY and CDR2 SVGAGI. Trimming left V 3 bases short and J 2 bases short, with 10 bases between. The length of the CDR3 is 14 residues. CDR3 loop: CASSYNRQNYGYTF. As DNA, the CDR3 is TGTGCCAGCAGTTATAACAGGCAGAACTATGGCTACACCTTC.

This clonotype has a count of ten or more. This chain links TRBV5-1 with TRBJ2-3, with 10 bases aligning to TRBD1. The CDR3 covers 16 residues. With V trimmed by 4 bases and J by 2 bases, 7 bases remained unmatched. Germline CDR1 SGHRS, CDR2 YFSETQ. The CDR3 DNA follows: TGCGCCAGCAGCAGGGACAGGGGACAAACCACAGATACGCAGTATTTT. Translated, it gives CASSRDRGQTTDTQYF.

Many counts were recorded for this clonotype. The rearrangement joins TRBV28 to TRBJ2-7; the match to TRBD1 covers 9 bases. The CDR3 spans 15 residues. Germline V gene lookup returns CDR1 MDHEN and CDR2 SYDVKM. V dropped 7 bases and J dropped 6; count of bases not matched to a gene: 13. The CDR3: CASTPTQGQGSEQYF. The CDR3 coding sequence is TGTGCCAGCACCCCTACTCAGGGACAGGGTTCCGAGCAGTACTTC.

This clonotype appeared many times. The chain couples TRBV10-2 to TRBJ1-6; D is unclear. CDR3 size: 13 residues. V was trimmed by 0 bases and J by 6 bases, leaving 3 bases between them. CDR1 and CDR2 from the germline V gene are WSHSY and SAAADI. CDR3 loop: CASSESANSPLHF. The CDR3 DNA is TGCGCCAGCAGTGAGTCGGCTAATTCACCCCTCCACTTT.

The chain uses TRBV29-1 and TRBJ2-1, with TRBD2 matching 9 bases. J lost 7 bases, V lost 4 bases, and 5 bases had no gene match. Germline V CDR1 and CDR2: SQVTM, ANQGSEA. The CDR3 runs to 13 residues. The CDR3 sequence is CSVGRGGWNEQFF. CDR3 coding DNA: TGCAGCGTTGGGCGGGGGGGCTGGAATGAGCAGTTCTTC.

The table lists this clonotype with a few counts. The germline gene is not matched at one end of the junction; a read error may be the cause. The chain uses TRBV4-1 and TRBJ2-5; 10 bases are shared with TRBD2. The CDR3 spans 16 residues. Germline CDR1 reads MGHRA; CDR2 reads YSYEKL. In DNA, the CDR3 is TGCGGCAGCAGCCAAGCGGGAGGGGCTAACCAAGAGACCCAGTACTTC. This translates into CGSSQAGGANQETQYF.

The V gene is TRBV6-5, the J gene TRBJ2-5; TRBD1 or TRBD2 may be the D gene (6 bases each). V was pared by 0 bases and J by 5 bases, with 13 bases between. The V gene's germline CDR1 is MNHEY and CDR2 SVGAGI. This CDR3 spans 15 amino acids. The CDR3 sequence is CASSYSNGGRETQYF. The DNA for the CDR3 is TGTGCCAGCAGTTACTCGAATGGGGGGCGTGAGACCCAGTACTTC.

Comment on this clonotype: A much larger clone differs by one base, so this may be a read error. The genes are TRBV7-2 and TRBJ1-4; no clear D gene. Germline V gene data show CDR1 as SGHTA and CDR2 as FQGNSA. The CDR3 is 14 residues long. The CDR3 sequence: CTSSFRGFNEELFF. Written as DNA, the CDR3 is TGTACCAGCAGCTTTCGCGGGTTTAATGAAGAACTGTTTTTT.

The chain carries TRBV7-2 and TRBJ2-4; unclear D gene. Germline lookup yields CDR1 SGHTA and CDR2 FQGNSA. This CDR3 spans 12 amino acids. V gave up 5 bases and J gave up 8 bases, with 10 bases separating them. For the CDR3, the DNA is TGTGCCAGCAGCCCCCAACGCGACATTCAGTACTTC. Protein sequence: CASSPQRDIQYF.

This chain joins TRBV29-1 and TRBJ2-3; D assignment may be TRBD1 or TRBD2 (5 bases each). CDR1 and CDR2 from the germline V gene are SQVTM and ANQGSEA. The CDR3 runs 14 residues. Trimming took 5 bases from V and 6 from J, leaving 18 bases between them. CDR3 loop: CSVSPYGAADTQYF. The CDR3 region has the DNA TGCAGCGTTAGTCCCTACGGGGCGGCTGATACGCAGTATTTT.

This clonotype was observed at least ten times. The CDR3 nucleotides read TGTGCCAGCAGCCGAAAAGGACAGTCTACCACAGATACGCAGTATTTT. Its protein is CASSRKGQSTTDTQYF. This rearrangement joins TRBV7-9 to TRBJ2-3; tentatively, D is TRBD1 (6 bases). The germline V gene has CDR1 SEHNR and CDR2 FQNEAQ (reference sequence). CDR3 size: 16 residues. Trimming removed 5 bases at V and 2 bases at J, with 17 bases between.

This clonotype was found many times. The chain combines TRBV27 with TRBJ2-3, with 7 bases aligning to TRBD2. This CDR3 contains 15 residues. Germline V gene data show CDR1 as MNHEY and CDR2 as SMNVEV (reference sequence). V shed 5 bases and J 0 bases; nucleotides not matched to a gene: 5. The CDR3 region is CASSEGLHSTDTQYF. CDR3 sequence (DNA): TGTGCCAGCAGTGAGGGACTACATAGCACAGATACGCAGTATTTT.

This clonotype was observed a few times. The chain links TRBV9 to TRBJ2-1, with D possibly being TRBD2 (7 bases). The CDR3 consists of 16 residues. CDR1 and CDR2 from the germline V gene are SGDLS and YYNGEE. V dropped 0 bases and J dropped 7 bases, with 17 bases sitting between them. CDR3 in DNA: TGTGCCAGCAGCGTAGACTGGGGGGGCAGTTTGAATGAGCAGTTCTTC. Translating it yields CASSVDWGGSLNEQFF.

This rearrangement joins TRBV12-3 or TRBV12-4 to TRBJ2-5; D ambiguous. This CDR3 region has 15 residues. V gave up 5 bases and J gave up 0 bases, with 13 bases separating them. The DNA for the CDR3 is TGTGCCAGCAGTCGTGACACTCCGTACCAAGAGACCCAGTACTTC. Translated: CASSRDTPYQETQYF.

This clonotype came up a few times. The V and J genes are TRBV20-1 and TRBJ2-2; 12 bases match TRBD2. V shed 1 base, J shed 9 bases, and the junction held 6 bases outside the gene matches. The CDR3 length is 15 residues. Germline-derived CDR1 and CDR2 are DFQATT and SNEGSKA (reference sequence). The CDR3: CSARVLAGGTRELFF. The CDR3 bases are TGCAGTGCTAGAGTGCTAGCGGGGGGGACCAGGGAGCTGTTTTTT.

In this sample, this clonotype turned up many times. This may stem from a read error, because a much larger clone lies one nucleotide away. The genes are TRBV6-6 and TRBJ2-1; TRBD1 matches at 11 bases. Germline-derived CDR1 and CDR2 are MNHNY and SVGAGI (reference sequence). The CDR3 runs to 14 residues. The V gene end was trimmed by 5 bases and the J gene end by 5 bases; junction bases not matched to a gene: 2. The CDR3 sequence: CASSGTGGNNEQFF. CDR3 coding DNA: TGTGCCAGCAGTGGGACAGGGGGTAACAATGAGCAGTTCTTC.

This clonotype was found many times. This CDR3 reads CSASNMNYGYTF. The CDR3 DNA follows: TGCAGTGCTAGCAACATGAACTATGGCTACACCTTC. V and J are TRBV20-1 and TRBJ1-2; D is uncertain. The CDR3 extends over 12 amino acids. V lost 3 bases to trimming and J lost 2 bases, with 7 bases between them. From germline, CDR1 is DFQATT and CDR2 SNEGSKA (reference sequence).

About this clonotype: This may be a read error: a much more frequent sequence differs by one nucleotide. The gene calls are TRBV7-2 and TRBJ2-5; 7 bases fit TRBD1. The DNA end favors TRBJ2-1, so the J call may be wrong. The CDR3 sequence is 15 residues long. Per the germline V gene, CDR1 is SGHTA and CDR2 is FQGNSA. The CDR3 spells CASSLAGTVKETQFF. The CDR3 DNA reads as TGTGCCAGCAGCTTGGCCGGGACAGTAAAAGAGACCCAGTTCTTC.

This clonotype occurred many times. One junction end disagrees with the germline gene, perhaps due to a read error. This rearrangement joins TRBV18 to TRBJ2-7; D may be TRBD2 (5 bases). This CDR3 contains 15 residues. CDR1 and CDR2 (germline): KGHSH, LQKENI. The CDR3 DNA sequence: TGTGCCAGCTCACCGGTAGACGGGATCTCCGACGAGCAGTACTTC. Protein sequence: CASSPVDGISDEQYF.

To note about this clonotype: This clone may be a read error of a much larger clone one base away. CDR3 region: CSARAQSSYNSPRHF. In DNA, the CDR3 is TGCAGTGCTAGAGCTCAGAGCTCCTATAATTCACCCCGCCACTTT. This chain connects TRBV20-1 to TRBJ1-6; D not resolved. Germline CDR1 and CDR2: DFQATT and SNEGSKA (reference sequence). The CDR3 loop spans 15 amino acids.

The chain is built from TRBV7-2 and TRBJ2-2, with 8 positions matching TRBD2. This CDR3 comprises 15 residues. Germline loops: CDR1 SGHTA, CDR2 FQGNSA. V was clipped by 5 bases and J by 5 bases; unmatched bases: 7. The CDR3 reads CASSPGGRRTGELFF. Here the CDR3 DNA reads TGTGCCAGCAGCCCGGGAGGGCGACGGACCGGGGAGCTGTTTTTT.

This chain uses TRBV24-1 with TRBJ1-5, with TRBD1 matching 9 bases. CDR3 length equals 14 residues. V lost 5 bases and J lost 7; bases outside the gene matches: 5. The germline V gene has CDR1 KGHDR and CDR2 SFDVKD. The chain's CDR3 is CATSAQGAGQPQHF. The CDR3 DNA reads as TGTGCCACCAGTGCACAGGGGGCAGGGCAGCCCCAGCATTTT.

This clonotype was seen many times. The chain is built from TRBV5-5 and TRBJ2-7; D is ambiguous. Trimming cost V 1 base and J 1 base, with 9 bases left between them. The germline gives CDR1 SGHKS, CDR2 YYEKEE (reference sequence). CDR3 length equals 14 residues. CDR3 residues: CASSLLLLSYEQYF. For the CDR3, the DNA is TGTGCCAGCAGCTTGTTACTGTTATCCTACGAGCAGTACTTC.

The sample holds many counts of this clonotype. CDR3 amino acids: CASKAGAIPQYF. The CDR3 bases are TGTGCCAGCAAGGCGGGGGCCATCCCTCAGTACTTC. V gene TRBV28 combines with J gene TRBJ2-4; tentative D call: TRBD2 (7 bases). Germline V gene lookup returns CDR1 MDHEN and CDR2 SYDVKM. The CDR3 runs to 12 residues. V was cut by 7 bases and J by 12 bases, with 16 bases left in between.

V usage is TRBV20-1 and J usage is TRBJ2-7; TRBD2 agrees at 8 bases. J gave up 2 bases and V 4 bases, and 7 bases lay outside the gene matches. CDR3 length equals 14 residues. CDR1 and CDR2 from the germline V gene are DFQATT and SNEGSKA (reference sequence). The CDR3 sequence: CSAKKRGLPYEQYF. In DNA, the CDR3 is TGCAGTGCTAAAAAGCGGGGGTTACCCTACGAGCAGTACTTC.

This clonotype was observed many times. This sequence joins TRBV12-3 or TRBV12-4 and TRBJ1-1, with D uncertain. Trimming removed 4 bases from V and 3 bases from J, with 12 bases in between. The CDR3 has 14 residues. The CDR3 DNA reads as TGTGCCAGCAGTTCCGGGTTGGCGGACACTGAAGCTTTCTTT. Translating gives CASSSGLADTEAFF.

This chain connects TRBV7-9 to TRBJ2-5; D is perhaps TRBD2 (7 bases). Trimming cost V 5 bases and J 3 bases, with 16 bases left between them. Germline assignment: CDR1 SEHNR and CDR2 FQNEAQ (reference sequence). This CDR3 has 15 amino acids. The CDR3 protein is CASSHLGGAEETQYF. CDR3 DNA sequence: TGTGCCAGCAGCCATTTGGGGGGGGCGGAAGAGACCCAGTACTTC.

The chain has TRBV7-2 and TRBJ2-1, with TRBD1 matching 9 bases. This CDR3 spans 14 amino acids. Per the germline V gene, CDR1 is SGHTA and CDR2 is FQGNSA. Trimming at V came to 7 bases and at J to 2 bases, leaving 3 bases not matched to a gene. The CDR3 coding sequence is TGTGCCAGCAACACAGGGGGCCCCTACAATGAGCAGTTCTTC. Its translation is CASNTGGPYNEQFF.

The sample holds a few counts of this clonotype. One base away lies a much larger clone, so this may be a sequencing read error. This sequence joins TRBV12-3 or TRBV12-4 and TRBJ2-7; 7 bases are a match to TRBD2. The CDR3 contains 15 residues. Trimming took 3 bases from V and 7 from J; bases not matched to a gene: 12. CDR3 nucleotide sequence: TGTGCCAGCAGTTTTTCGGGAGGCCCAGACAATGAGCAGTACTTC. This translates into CASSFSGGPDNEQYF.